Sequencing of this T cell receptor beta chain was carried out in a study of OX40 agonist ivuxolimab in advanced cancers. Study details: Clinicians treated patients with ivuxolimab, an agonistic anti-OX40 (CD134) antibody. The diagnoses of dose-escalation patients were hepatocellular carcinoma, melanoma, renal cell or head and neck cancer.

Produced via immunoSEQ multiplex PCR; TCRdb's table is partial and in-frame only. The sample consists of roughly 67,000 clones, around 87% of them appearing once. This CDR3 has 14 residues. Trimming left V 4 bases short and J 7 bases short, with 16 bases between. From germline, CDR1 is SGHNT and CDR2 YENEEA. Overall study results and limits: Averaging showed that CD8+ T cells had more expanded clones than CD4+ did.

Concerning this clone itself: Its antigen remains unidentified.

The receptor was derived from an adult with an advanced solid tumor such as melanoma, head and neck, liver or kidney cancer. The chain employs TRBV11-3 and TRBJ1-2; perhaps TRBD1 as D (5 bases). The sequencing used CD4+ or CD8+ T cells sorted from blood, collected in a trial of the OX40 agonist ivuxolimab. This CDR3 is CASSSEDKRGGYTF. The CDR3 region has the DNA TGTGCCAGCAGCTCTGAGGACAAGAGGGGTGGCTACACCTTC.